Listed below are T cell receptor beta chains from one sample, sequenced in a study of blood T cells in healthy people across ages. TCRdb reprocessed the 5' RACE reads via MiXCR and lists one record per CDR3 protein. The sample consists of more than 500,000 distinct CDR3 sequences, around 27% of them appearing once. The same data also contributed to another study, on T cells of mothers and their children.

Sequenced: blood. Receptors were obtained from a boy under 10 years old in good health. Each CDR3 is given with its conserved first and last residue. Clone size appears in some rows only: once, few, many, or a class for an expanded clone.

CDR3 protein: CSARRRGRVDTQYF
V gene: TRBV20-1
clone size: once
J gene: TRBJ2-3

CDR3 protein: CASSLTSGQETQYF
V gene: TRBV7-9
clone size: many
J gene: TRBJ2-5

CDR3 protein: CASSSWGLLHTQYF
V gene: TRBV21-1
clone size: .
J gene: TRBJ2-3

CDR3 protein: CASSKPGVRREYF
V gene: TRBV6-2/TRBV6-3
clone size: few
J gene: TRBJ2-3

CDR3 protein: CASSEWEGYNEQFF
V gene: TRBV25-1
clone size: few
J gene: .

CDR3 protein: CASSLAQDGGKNIQYF
V gene: TRBV7-9
clone size: .
J gene: TRBJ2-4

CDR3 protein: CASSLSGGDTEAFF
V gene: TRBV4-2
clone size: few
J gene: TRBJ1-1

CDR3 protein: CSAVTGPGELFF
V gene: TRBV29-1
clone size: .
J gene: TRBJ2-2

CDR3 protein: CASSLGLAGGLGNEQFF
V gene: TRBV11-2
clone size: .
J gene: TRBJ2-1

CDR3 protein: CASSFGTGAFF
V gene: TRBV12-3/TRBV12-4
clone size: few
J gene: TRBJ1-2

CDR3 protein: CASSNRRTGLSGNTIYF
V gene: TRBV21-1
clone size: .
J gene: TRBJ1-3

CDR3 protein: CASSLTGDGYTF
V gene: TRBV10-2
clone size: many
J gene: TRBJ1-2

CDR3 protein: CASSTRPASSGNTIYF
V gene: TRBV5-5
clone size: few
J gene: TRBJ1-3